One and the same sample provided the 20 T cell receptor beta chains below, sequenced in a study of T cell changes during pregnancy in multiple sclerosis. Generated by immunoSEQ multiplex PCR, the TCRdb table keeps only in-frame clones and is missing some. The sample holds under 30,000 clones; roughly 90% are singletons and the top ten take about 3%. Material: CD4+ T cells from peripheral blood mononuclear cells, obtained in the first trimester of pregnancy. The receptors were gathered from a female donor in good health, enrolled as a control in a pregnancy study.

The gene calls are TRBV4-1 and TRBJ2-1; TRBD2 matches 13 bases. V was clipped by 5 bases and J by 6 bases; unmatched bases: 7. The CDR3 loop spans 16 amino acids. The V gene's germline CDR1 is MGHRA and CDR2 YSYEKL. The CDR3 DNA sequence: TGCGCCAGCAGCACTCGGACTAGCGGGGGCTCCAATGAGCAGTTCTTC. This encodes CASSTRTSGGSNEQFF.

The CDR3 DNA reads as TGTGCCAGCCAATTACAGGGGAATAACGAGCAGTACTTC. It is translated as CASQLQGNNEQYF. The rearrangement links TRBV6-6 to TRBJ2-7, with 7 bases matching TRBD1. Germline CDR1 is MNHNY and CDR2 is SVGAGI (reference sequence). The CDR3 has 13 amino acids. V lost 8 bases, J lost 5 bases, and 9 bases stayed unmatched.

The J gene is TRBJ1-5, the V gene TRBV19, with no clear D. Germline V gives CDR1 LNHDA, CDR2 SQIVND (reference sequence). The CDR3 is made up of 12 amino acids. Deletions cut 3 bases from V and 9 bases from J, with 9 bases between. The CDR3 DNA follows: TGTGCCAGTAGTATCATAGGAGGGCCCCAGCATTTT. Protein product: CASSIIGGPQHF.

This rearrangement joins TRBV28 to TRBJ2-7; TRBD2 might be the D (5 bases). The germline V gene has CDR1 MDHEN and CDR2 SYDVKM. CDR3 length equals 16 residues. Deletions cut 1 base from V and 0 bases from J, with 13 bases between. CDR3 protein: CASSLLAGIPSYEQYF. The CDR3 DNA is TGTGCCAGCAGTTTATTGGCCGGGATACCCTCCTACGAGCAGTACTTC.

The chain uses TRBV5-5 and TRBJ2-2, with 8 bases aligning to TRBD2. Germline values: CDR1 SGHKS, CDR2 YYEKEE (reference sequence). CDR3 length: 15 residues. J lost 6 bases, V lost 4 bases, and 8 bases had no gene match. CDR3 bases: TGTGCCAGCAGCCCCCACGGGAGGGCCCCCGGGGAGCTGTTTTTT. Translation: CASSPHGRAPGELFF. Supplemented by reference TRBV5-5 and TRBJ2-2, the full variable domain reads DAGVTQSPTHLIKTRGQQVTLRCSPISGHKSVSWYQQVLGQGPQFIFQYYEKEERGRGNFPDRFSARQFPNYSSELNVNALLLGDSALYLCASSPHGRAPGELFFGEGSRLTVL.

This clone showed up just once. The chain joins TRBV18 to TRBJ2-1; 7 bases agree with TRBD1. Per germline, CDR1 KGHSH and CDR2 LQKENI. V shed 1 base and J 5 bases; nucleotides not matched to a gene: 2. This CDR3 has 14 residues. The CDR3 region is CASSPRGQNNEQFF. The CDR3, as DNA: TGTGCCAGCTCACCACGGGGACAGAACAATGAGCAGTTCTTC.

CDR3 sequence (DNA): TGTGCCAGCAGTGGAGACTCGACCTACGAGCAGTACTTC. As protein: CASSGDSTYEQYF. V and J are TRBV28 and TRBJ2-7; D is unresolved. Trimming removed 5 bases at V and 2 bases at J, with 10 bases between. The CDR3 has 13 residues. From germline, CDR1 is MDHEN and CDR2 SYDVKM.

The chain couples TRBV29-1 to TRBJ2-7; the D gene is possibly TRBD1 (6 bases). V dropped 3 bases and J dropped 5 bases, with 11 bases sitting between them. The V gene's germline CDR1 is SQVTM and CDR2 ANQGSEA. The CDR3 sequence is 12 residues long. The CDR3 is CSVEQQGNEQYF. The CDR3, as DNA: TGCAGCGTTGAGCAACAGGGCAACGAGCAGTACTTC.

The chain combines TRBV18 with TRBJ2-3, with 7 bases fitting TRBD1. The CDR3 is 15 residues long. CDR1 and CDR2 from the germline V gene are KGHSH and LQKENI. Germline trimming cut 3 bases from V and 0 bases from J; bases unmatched to any gene: 3. CDR3 coding DNA: TGTGCCAGCTCACCTACAGGGGCCAGCACAGATACGCAGTATTTT. It codes for CASSPTGASTDTQYF.

This rearrangement joins TRBV2 to TRBJ2-3, with D unclear. CDR1 is SNHLY, CDR2 FYNNEI, per germline. The CDR3 has 13 residues. V lost 6 bases and J lost 3, with 10 bases in between. The CDR3 protein is CASSPTGTDTQYF. The CDR3 bases are TGTGCCAGCAGCCCCACCGGGACAGATACGCAGTATTTT.

The chain has TRBV7-9 and TRBJ1-1, with D possibly being TRBD1 (5 bases). The CDR3 runs 16 residues. The germline V gene encodes CDR1 SEHNR and CDR2 FQNEAQ (reference sequence). Trimming stripped 3 bases from V and 0 bases from J, with 14 bases between. The CDR3 DNA is TGTGCCAGCAGCTTTCTGAGGGGAGGGATGAACACTGAAGCTTTCTTT. The encoded protein is CASSFLRGGMNTEAFF. The entire variable domain, with the rest obtained from reference TRBV7-9 and TRBJ1-1, is as follows: DTGVSQNPRHKITKRGQNVTFRCDPISEHNRLYWYRQTLGQGPEFLTYFQNEAQLEKSRLLSDRFSAERPKGSFSTLEIQRTEQGDSAMYLCASSFLRGGMNTEAFFGQGTRLTVV.

The chain has TRBV2 and TRBJ2-1, with TRBD1 as a possible D gene (5 bases). The CDR3 covers 13 residues. Germline V gene lookup returns CDR1 SNHLY and CDR2 FYNNEI. The V and J ends lost 6 bases and 4 bases respectively, with 10 bases between them. The CDR3 region is CASSADSYNEQFF. For the CDR3, the DNA is TGTGCCAGCAGCGCAGACAGTTACAATGAGCAGTTCTTC.

The chain joins TRBV7-3 to TRBJ2-3, with TRBD2 matching 13 bases. V was clipped by 4 bases and J by 3 bases; unmatched bases: 4. This CDR3 has 16 amino acids. Germline V gene lookup returns CDR1 SGHTA and CDR2 FQGTGA. CDR3 region: CASSSGTSGKTDTQYF. CDR3 in DNA: TGTGCCAGCAGCTCCGGGACTAGCGGGAAGACAGATACGCAGTATTTT. Complete variable domain (other parts from reference TRBV7-3 and TRBJ2-3): GAGVSQTPSNKVTEKGKYVELRCDPISGHTALYWYRQSLGQGPEFLIYFQGTGAADDSGLPNDRFFAVRPEGSVSTLKIQRTERGDSAVYLCASSSGTSGKTDTQYFGPGTRLTVL.

The chain combines TRBV10-1 with TRBJ1-1; D gene ambiguous. CDR1 and CDR2 (germline): WNHNN, SYGVQD (reference sequence). Trimming stripped 3 bases from V and 6 bases from J, with 8 bases between. The CDR3 covers 12 residues. The CDR3, as DNA: TGCGCCAGCAGTGACGGGGTGGCTGAAGCTTTCTTT. This codes for CASSDGVAEAFF.

The CDR3 reads CASSYSWTALTYEQYF. The CDR3 DNA follows: TGTGCCAGCAGTTACTCTTGGACAGCGTTGACCTACGAGCAGTACTTC. The rearrangement links TRBV6-8 to TRBJ2-7; TRBD1 is a possible D gene (6 bases). Germline assignment: CDR1 MNHGY and CDR2 SAAAGT. The CDR3 contains 16 residues. The V and J ends lost 0 bases and 2 bases respectively, with 14 bases between them.

The V and J genes are TRBV11-3 and TRBJ2-2, with 8 bases that match TRBD2. The CDR3 runs to 15 residues. V trimming: 1 base; J trimming: 8 bases; junction bases outside the gene matches: 6. Germline lookup yields CDR1 SGHNT and CDR2 YENEEA. In DNA form, the CDR3 reads TGTGCCAGCAGCTTAGCGGGGGGGCAGGAAGGGGAGCTGTTTTTT. As protein: CASSLAGGQEGELFF.

The chain employs TRBV6-1 and TRBJ1-4; possible D gene TRBD1, 5 bases. This CDR3 has 12 amino acids. Germline V gives CDR1 MNHNS, CDR2 SASEGT. The V gene lost 6 bases and the J gene lost 8 bases, with 10 bases spanning the gap. The CDR3 nucleotides are TGTGCCAGCAGGGTACGGGGGGAAAAACTGTTTTTT. Protein product: CASRVRGEKLFF.

The V call is TRBV4-1, the J call TRBJ2-2; no reliable D call. The CDR3 contains 16 residues. V was clipped by 4 bases and J by 0 bases, with 12 bases between them. The germline gives CDR1 MGHRA, CDR2 YSYEKL. CDR3 nucleotide sequence: TGCGCCAGCAGCCCCTTCGGGTACGCGAACACCGGGGAGCTGTTTTTT. Protein sequence: CASSPFGYANTGELFF.

V gene TRBV19 combines with J gene TRBJ2-6; 14 bases line up with TRBD2. Germline V lookup: CDR1 LNHDA, CDR2 SQIVND (reference sequence). The CDR3 contains 17 residues. V shed 5 bases and J 4 bases; nucleotides not matched to a gene: 4. CDR3 sequence: CASSRTSGGYGANVLTF. The CDR3 bases are TGTGCCAGTAGTCGGACTAGCGGGGGGTACGGGGCCAACGTCCTGACTTTC.

V is TRBV28 and J is TRBJ2-7; 9 bases fit TRBD2. J was trimmed by 6 bases and V by 5 bases; bases with no gene match: 14. This CDR3 has 16 amino acids. The V gene's germline CDR1 is MDHEN and CDR2 SYDVKM. CDR3 coding DNA: TGTGCCAGCAGTCTACTTTCCGGCGGCGGGGGGGCCGAGCAGTACTTC. This codes for CASSLLSGGGGAEQYF.